The clone carrying this TCR beta chain appeared once. The data derive from a study of control samples from healthy donors and cancer patients. Sequenced by immunoSEQ multiplex PCR; TCRdb stores in-frame clones only, minus some. Of about 120,000 clones listed, around 89% are singletons. Germline V gene data show CDR1 as DFQATT and CDR2 as SNEGSKA (reference sequence). The CDR3 runs to 13 residues. V was shortened by 3 bases and J by 4 bases, with 10 bases between the two germline ends. The chain combines TRBV20-1 with TRBJ1-3; D is unclear. This clonotype was obtained from a man aged 50-59 years in good health. Material: blood. CDR3 residues: CSASRRFGNTIYF. The DNA for the CDR3 is TGCAGTGCTAGTCGCCGCTTCGGAAACACCATATATTTT.